This T cell receptor (beta chain) was sequenced for a study of T cells after yellow fever vaccination. This clonotype was seen ten or more times. Germline CDR1 is SGHTA and CDR2 is FQGNSA. This CDR3 has 14 amino acids. The V end lost 5 bases, the J end lost 4 bases, and 15 bases lay between the germline ends. Via MiXCR, TCRdb re-called the 5' RACE reads, giving one row per CDR3 protein. The sample has under 250,000 distinct CDR3 sequences; about 7% are singletons. This material consisted of CD4+ T cells sorted from PBMCs, taken 15 days after the yellow fever booster vaccination. The receptor comes from a man aged 25-40 years who received the YFV17D yellow fever vaccine. The genes are TRBV7-2 and TRBJ2-7; D may be TRBD1 (6 bases). The CDR3 sequence is CASSLHLQGYEQYF. DNA of the CDR3: TGTGCCAGCAGCCTACACCTACAGGGATACGAGCAGTACTTC.